One sample yielded the 24 T cell receptor beta chains listed below, sequenced in a study of T-cell reconstitution after alpha-beta-depleted transplantation in children. Preparation of the TCRbeta library used unique molecular identifiers. TCRdb reanalysed the PCR reads using MiXCR and keeps one entry per CDR3 protein. The sample lists hundreds of thousands of distinct CDR3 sequences, over 9.5% seen once, with less than 5% in the top ten. The starting material was PBMCs from the stem cell graft donor, obtained from the stem cell graft. These receptors came from a human donor who donated a stem cell graft to a child with acute myeloid leukemia.

CDR3 nucleotides: TGCAGTGCTAGAGCGCCCGGGACAGGGCCAGATACGCAGTATTTT. Protein: CSARAPGTGPDTQYF. The chain is built from TRBV20-1 and TRBJ2-3; 9 nucleotides align to TRBD1. Germline V gene lookup returns CDR1 DFQATT and CDR2 SNEGSKA (reference sequence). The CDR3 is 15 residues long. J was trimmed by 4 bases and V by 1 base; bases with no gene match: 6.

This clonotype occurred a few times. The chain joins TRBV2 to TRBJ1-1, with TRBD1 as a possible D gene (6 bases). The CDR3 runs to 17 residues. Looked up from germline, CDR1 is SNHLY and CDR2 is FYNNEI. The V and J ends lost 9 bases and 4 bases respectively, with 27 bases between them. This CDR3 reads CASQLTGTGFIPTEAFF. The CDR3 bases are TGTGCCAGTCAGTTGACAGGCACGGGCTTTATCCCCACTGAAGCTTTCTTT.

CDR3 sequence: CSAHTTGTAQPQHF. CDR3 in DNA: TGCAGTGCTCACACAACGGGGACAGCTCAGCCCCAGCATTTT. The rearrangement links TRBV20-1 to TRBJ1-5; 7 bases line up with TRBD1. V lost 5 bases and J lost 6; bases outside the gene matches: 10. In germline, CDR1 is DFQATT, CDR2 SNEGSKA (reference sequence). The length of the CDR3 is 14 residues.

This clonotype was counted at least ten times. The V gene is TRBV15, the J gene TRBJ2-3, with TRBD1 identical over 10 bases. Trimming cost V 0 bases and J 0 bases; bases outside gene matches: 6. The CDR3 runs to 18 residues. Germline values: CDR1 LNHNV, CDR2 YYDKDF (reference sequence). Here the CDR3 DNA reads TGTGCCACCAGCAGAGAAGGTAGACAGGGGGCGAGCACAGATACGCAGTATTTT. Protein product: CATSREGRQGASTDTQYF. Full variable domain (missing parts from reference TRBV15 and TRBJ2-3): DAMVIQNPRYQVTQFGKPVTLSCSQTLNHNVMYWYQQKSSQAPKLLFHYYDKDFNNEADTPDNFQSRRPNTSFCFLDIRSPGLGDTAMYLCATSREGRQGASTDTQYFGPGTRLTVL.

This rearrangement joins TRBV27 to TRBJ2-3; D not resolved. Germline CDR1 and CDR2: MNHEY and SMNVEV (reference sequence). The CDR3 extends over 14 amino acids. With 6 bases removed from V and 3 bases from J, the gap between germline ends came to 13 bases. The CDR3 is CASRGSPSTDTQYF. Here the CDR3 DNA reads TGTGCCAGCAGGGGGTCCCCGTCGACAGATACGCAGTATTTT.

This clonotype was seen a few times. The V and J genes are TRBV2 and TRBJ2-5; 7 bases agree with TRBD2. This CDR3 has 14 residues. CDR1 is SNHLY and CDR2 is FYNNEI in the germline V gene. With 6 bases clipped from V and 5 bases from J, the junction kept 9 bases outside the gene matches. The CDR3 sequence is CASRLSGNIETQYF. Here the CDR3 DNA reads TGTGCCAGCAGATTAAGCGGGAATATTGAGACCCAGTACTTC.

This clonotype turned up a few times. This sequence joins TRBV7-6 and TRBJ2-7; TRBD2 might be the D (5 bases). CDR3 size: 13 residues. Trimming took off 1 base at V and 6 bases at J, with 10 bases between the two ends. Germline CDR1 is SGHVS and CDR2 is FNYEAQ. CDR3 nucleotides: TGTGCCAGCAGCTTAGGGGAGAATGGCGAGCAGTACTTC. Its translation is CASSLGENGEQYF.

This clonotype has just a few counts. The chain combines TRBV6-1 with TRBJ2-3; the D gene could be TRBD1 or TRBD2 (5 bases each). Germline loops: CDR1 MNHNS, CDR2 SASEGT. V gave up 6 bases and J gave up 2 bases, with 9 bases separating them. The CDR3 has 13 residues. CDR3 sequence: CASRGETTDTQYF. The CDR3 nucleotides read TGTGCCAGCAGGGGGGAAACCACAGATACGCAGTATTTT.

This clonotype was observed a handful of times. The chain has TRBV7-9 and TRBJ2-7; tentatively, D is TRBD1 or TRBD2 (6 bases each). Trimming pared 5 bases from V and 3 bases from J, leaving 20 bases between. CDR3 length: 16 residues. CDR1 is SEHNR and CDR2 is FQNEAQ in the germline V gene (reference sequence). The CDR3: CASSASGGRGGYEQYF. In DNA, the CDR3 is TGTGCCAGCAGCGCGTCTGGCGGCAGGGGAGGCTACGAGCAGTACTTC.

This clonotype was counted many times. This chain links TRBV6-1 with TRBJ2-3, with 7 bases fitting TRBD2. The CDR3 has 14 residues. Looked up from germline, CDR1 is MNHNS and CDR2 is SASEGT. V shed 5 bases and J 2 bases; nucleotides not matched to a gene: 4. This chain's CDR3 is CASSLADLTDTQYF. CDR3 DNA: TGTGCCAGCAGTCTAGCGGACCTCACAGATACGCAGTATTTT.

A note on this clonotype: This sequence may be a read error, since a much larger clone differs from it by one base. The chain combines TRBV6-5 with TRBJ1-2; D possibly corresponds to TRBD1 (6 bases). Trimming removed 4 bases from V and 0 bases from J, with 9 bases in between. Per germline, CDR1 MNHEY and CDR2 SVGAGI. CDR3 length: 14 amino acids. The chain's CDR3 is CASSLQGANYGYTF. The CDR3 DNA reads TGTGCCAGCAGTTTACAGGGAGCTAACTATGGCTACACCTTC.

The V gene is TRBV29-1, the J gene TRBJ2-7, with 8 positions matching TRBD1. J was trimmed by 6 bases and V by 3 bases; bases with no gene match: 7. The germline V gene has CDR1 SQVTM and CDR2 ANQGSEA. The CDR3 covers 13 residues. CDR3 coding DNA: TGCAGCGTTGACTATCAGGGGGCGGGCGAGCAGTACTTC. As protein: CSVDYQGAGEQYF.

In the case of this clonotype: A read error may account for a junction end that differs from germline. This rearrangement joins TRBV3-1 to TRBJ1-6; 11 nucleotides match TRBD1. Germline CDR1 and CDR2: LGHDT and YNNKEL (reference sequence). The CDR3 contains 18 residues. CDR3 in amino acids: CTSCFRTGGLSYNSPLHF. In DNA form, the CDR3 reads TGTACCAGCTGTTTTAGGACAGGGGGCCTATCCTATAATTCACCCCTCCACTTT. The variable domain in full, completed from reference TRBV3-1 and TRBJ1-6, reads DTAVSQTPKYLVTQMGNDKSIKCEQNLGHDTMYWYKQDSKKFLKIMFSYNNKELIINETVPNRFSPKSPDKAHLNLHINSLELGDSAVYFCTSCFRTGGLSYNSPLHFGNGTRLTVT.

This chain joins TRBV3-1 and TRBJ1-6; D not certain. CDR3 size: 14 residues. CDR1 LGHDT and CDR2 YNNKEL come from the germline V gene (reference sequence). V dropped 4 bases and J dropped 10 bases, with 14 bases sitting between them. The CDR3 loop reads CASSLAGIRSPLHF. The CDR3 DNA reads as TGTGCCAGCAGCCTTGCCGGTATTAGATCACCCCTCCACTTT. The full variable domain, with the rest looked up from reference TRBV3-1 and TRBJ1-6, is DTAVSQTPKYLVTQMGNDKSIKCEQNLGHDTMYWYKQDSKKFLKIMFSYNNKELIINETVPNRFSPKSPDKAHLNLHINSLELGDSAVYFCASSLAGIRSPLHFGNGTRLTVT.

This clonotype was detected ten times or more. This chain's CDR3 is CASSPPGGREQFF. CDR3 bases: TGTGCCAGCAGTCCCCCGGGAGGGCGTGAGCAGTTCTTC. The rearrangement joins TRBV6-5 to TRBJ2-1, with 8 bases lining up with TRBD2. This CDR3 region has 13 residues. Per the germline V gene, CDR1 is MNHEY and CDR2 is SVGAGI. V was pared by 5 bases and J by 9 bases, with 6 bases of the junction left unmatched.

This clonotype has at least ten counts. V is TRBV5-1 and J is TRBJ2-4, with 10 bases aligning to TRBD2. The CDR3 consists of 19 residues. The V segment lost 0 bases and the J segment 2 bases; nucleotides outside the gene matches: 11. Germline V gene sequence: CDR1 SGHRS, CDR2 YFSETQ. The CDR3 spells CASSLAVSRTSGTKNIQYF. DNA for the CDR3: TGCGCCAGCAGCTTGGCCGTCTCGCGGACTAGCGGAACCAAAAACATTCAGTACTTC.

The chain combines TRBV20-1 with TRBJ2-7, with D perhaps assigned TRBD1 or TRBD2 (5 bases each). Looked up from germline, CDR1 is DFQATT and CDR2 is SNEGSKA (reference sequence). Trimming shortened V by 1 base and J by 1 base, and 8 bases separated the two germline ends. The CDR3 is 13 amino acids. In nucleotides, the CDR3 is TGCAGTGCTAGAGGCAGGGAGTCCTACGAGCAGTACTTC. The encoded protein is CSARGRESYEQYF.

The chain joins TRBV13 to TRBJ2-5, with TRBD2 as a possible D gene (6 bases). The CDR3 is 13 amino acids. V lost 8 bases and J lost 1, with 11 bases in between. Germline lookup yields CDR1 PRHDT and CDR2 FYEKMQ (reference sequence). The CDR3 protein is CASARGFQETQYF. In DNA, the CDR3 is TGTGCCAGCGCCCGGGGGTTCCAAGAGACCCAGTACTTC.

This clonotype has at least ten counts. The J gene is TRBJ1-6, the V gene TRBV4-2, with 7 bases lining up with TRBD1. Per germline, CDR1 LGHNA and CDR2 YNFKEQ. Germline trimming cut 4 bases from V and 6 bases from J; bases unmatched to any gene: 3. CDR3 length: 14 residues. The CDR3 here is CASSLGQVNSPLHF. The DNA of the CDR3 is TGTGCCAGCAGCCTCGGACAGGTTAATTCACCCCTCCACTTT.

In this sample, this clonotype turned up many times. The chain combines TRBV12-3 or TRBV12-4 with TRBJ1-1, with D tentatively TRBD1 (6 bases). V dropped 2 bases and J dropped 4 bases, with 11 bases sitting between them. The CDR3 runs to 14 residues. The CDR3 DNA reads TGTGCCAGCAGTTTAACAGGGACGAGCACTGAAGCTTTCTTT. Its translation is CASSLTGTSTEAFF.

This clonotype was counted a few times. The rearrangement joins TRBV7-9 to TRBJ2-3; perhaps TRBD1 as D (5 bases). The length of the CDR3 is 16 residues. The ends were cut back, 1 base at V and 2 bases at J, with 13 bases in the middle. Germline-derived CDR1 and CDR2 are SEHNR and FQNEAQ (reference sequence). CDR3 bases: TGTGCCAGCAGCTTAGAAGGGGCCTCGTACACAGATACGCAGTATTTT. The encoded protein is CASSLEGASYTDTQYF.

This clonotype was recorded many times. The J gene is TRBJ2-3, the V gene TRBV6-5; 9 positions agree with TRBD1. This CDR3 spans 15 amino acids. Germline CDR1 is MNHEY and CDR2 is SVGAGI. With V trimmed by 1 base and J by 4 bases, 3 bases remained unmatched. The CDR3 nucleotides are TGTGCCAGCAGTTACTTAAGGACAGGGGCAGATACGCAGTATTTT. It codes for CASSYLRTGADTQYF.

Ten or more counts support this clonotype. The rearrangement uses TRBV10-3 and TRBJ2-1, with D unclear. The CDR3 extends over 13 amino acids. V was clipped by 3 bases and J by 9 bases, with 12 bases between them. CDR1 is ENHRY and CDR2 is SYGVKD in the germline V gene. CDR3 sequence: CAISDRAAVEQFF. The CDR3 nucleotides read TGTGCCATCAGTGATCGGGCGGCAGTTGAGCAGTTCTTC.

This clonotype was seen only a few times. The rearrangement joins TRBV18 to TRBJ1-2, with TRBD1 matching 12 bases. Germline V lookup: CDR1 KGHSH, CDR2 LQKENI. Trimming removed 4 bases from V and 6 bases from J; junction bases left unmatched: 9. CDR3 length equals 16 residues. CDR3 region: CASSLFEGTGGNGYTF. CDR3 sequence (DNA): TGTGCCAGCTCACTCTTCGAGGGGACAGGGGGCAATGGCTACACCTTC.